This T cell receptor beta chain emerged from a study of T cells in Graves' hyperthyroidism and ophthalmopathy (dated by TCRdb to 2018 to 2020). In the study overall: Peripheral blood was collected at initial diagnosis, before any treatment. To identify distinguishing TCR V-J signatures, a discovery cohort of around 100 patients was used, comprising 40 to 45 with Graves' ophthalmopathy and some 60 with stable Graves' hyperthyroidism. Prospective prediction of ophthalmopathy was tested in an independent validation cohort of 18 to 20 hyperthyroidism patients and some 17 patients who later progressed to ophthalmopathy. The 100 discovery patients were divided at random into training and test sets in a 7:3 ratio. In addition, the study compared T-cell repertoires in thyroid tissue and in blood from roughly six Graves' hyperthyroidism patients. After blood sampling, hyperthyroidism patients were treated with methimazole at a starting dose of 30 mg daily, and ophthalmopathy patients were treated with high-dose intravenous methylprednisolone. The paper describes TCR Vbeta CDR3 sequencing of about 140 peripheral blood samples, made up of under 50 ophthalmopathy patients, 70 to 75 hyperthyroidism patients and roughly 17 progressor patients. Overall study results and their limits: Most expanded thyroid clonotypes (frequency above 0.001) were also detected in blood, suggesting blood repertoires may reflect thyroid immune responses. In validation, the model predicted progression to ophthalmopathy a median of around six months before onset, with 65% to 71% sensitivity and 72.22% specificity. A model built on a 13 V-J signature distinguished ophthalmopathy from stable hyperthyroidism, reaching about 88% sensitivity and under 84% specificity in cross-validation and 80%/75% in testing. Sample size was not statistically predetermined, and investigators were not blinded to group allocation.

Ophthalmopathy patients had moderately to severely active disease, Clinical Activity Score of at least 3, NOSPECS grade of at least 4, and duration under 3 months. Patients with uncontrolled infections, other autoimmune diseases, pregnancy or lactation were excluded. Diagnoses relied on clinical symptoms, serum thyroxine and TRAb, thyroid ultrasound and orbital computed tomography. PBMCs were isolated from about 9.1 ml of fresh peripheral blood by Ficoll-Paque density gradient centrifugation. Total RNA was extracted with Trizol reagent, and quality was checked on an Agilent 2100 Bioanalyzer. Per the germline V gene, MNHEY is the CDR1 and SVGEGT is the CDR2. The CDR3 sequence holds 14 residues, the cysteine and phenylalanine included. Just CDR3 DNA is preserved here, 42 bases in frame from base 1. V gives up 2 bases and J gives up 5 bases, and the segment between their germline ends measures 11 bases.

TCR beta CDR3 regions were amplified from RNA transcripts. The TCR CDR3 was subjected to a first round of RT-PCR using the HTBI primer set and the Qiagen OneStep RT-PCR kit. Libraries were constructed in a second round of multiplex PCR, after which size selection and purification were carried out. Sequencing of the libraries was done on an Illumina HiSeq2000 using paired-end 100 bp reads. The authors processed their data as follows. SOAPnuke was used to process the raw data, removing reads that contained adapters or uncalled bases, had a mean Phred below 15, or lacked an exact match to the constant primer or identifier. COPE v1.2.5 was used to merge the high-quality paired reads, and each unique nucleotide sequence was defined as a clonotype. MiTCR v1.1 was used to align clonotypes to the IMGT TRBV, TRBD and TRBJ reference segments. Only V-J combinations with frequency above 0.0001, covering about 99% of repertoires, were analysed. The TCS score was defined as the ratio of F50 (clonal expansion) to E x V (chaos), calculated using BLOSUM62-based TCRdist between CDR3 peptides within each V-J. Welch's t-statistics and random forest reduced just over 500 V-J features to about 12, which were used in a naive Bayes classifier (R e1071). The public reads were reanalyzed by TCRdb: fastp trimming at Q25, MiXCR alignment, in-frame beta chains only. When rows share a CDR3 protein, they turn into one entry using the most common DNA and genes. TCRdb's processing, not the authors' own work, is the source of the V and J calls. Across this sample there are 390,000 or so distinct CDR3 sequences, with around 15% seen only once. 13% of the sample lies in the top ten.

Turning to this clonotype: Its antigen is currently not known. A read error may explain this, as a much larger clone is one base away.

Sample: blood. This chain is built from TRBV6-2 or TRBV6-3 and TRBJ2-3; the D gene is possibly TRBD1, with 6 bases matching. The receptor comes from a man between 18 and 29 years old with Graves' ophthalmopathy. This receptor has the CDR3 CASSYLTGIDTQYF. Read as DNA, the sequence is TGTGCCAGCAGTTACCTGACAGGCATAGATACGCAGTATTTT.